One sample yielded the 17 T cell receptor beta chains listed below, sequenced in a study of T cells of healthy individuals. MiXCR was run by TCRdb on the 5' RACE reads, yielding one entry per CDR3 protein. The repertoire holds around 100,000 distinct CDR3 sequences, with 17% as singletons. These TCRs come from a human donor in good health.

The chain carries TRBV15 and TRBJ2-3; 8 bases line up with TRBD2. This CDR3 contains 15 residues. Germline lookup yields CDR1 LNHNV and CDR2 YYDKDF (reference sequence). With V trimmed by 5 bases and J by 1 base, 5 bases remained unmatched. CDR3 sequence (DNA): TGTGCCACCAGCGAAGCGGGAGTGGGCACAGATACGCAGTATTTT. It translates to CATSEAGVGTDTQYF.

The genes are TRBV9 and TRBJ2-7; D possibly corresponds to TRBD1 (6 bases). Trimming stripped 0 bases from V and 6 bases from J, with 16 bases between. Germline CDR1 SGDLS, CDR2 YYNGEE. The CDR3 runs 15 residues. CDR3 protein: CASSVDPRTDSEQYF. CDR3 in DNA: TGTGCCAGCAGCGTAGACCCCCGGACAGATTCCGAGCAGTACTTC. Using reference TRBV9 and TRBJ2-7 for the parts outside the CDR3, the full variable domain is DSGVTQTPKHLITATGQRVTLRCSPRSGDLSVYWYQQSLDQGLQFLIQYYNGEERAKGNILERFSAQQFPDLHSELNLSSLELGDSALYFCASSVDPRTDSEQYFGPGTRLTVT.

This clonotype was counted only a few times. V usage is TRBV20-1 and J usage is TRBJ1-5; 8 nucleotides line up with TRBD1. The V and J ends lost 6 bases and 4 bases, in that order; junction bases with no gene match: 8. The CDR3 has 14 amino acids. The germline gives CDR1 DFQATT, CDR2 SNEGSKA (reference sequence). Here the CDR3 reads CSAQTGVGNQPQHF. The DNA of the CDR3 is TGCAGTGCGCAGACAGGGGTGGGGAATCAGCCCCAGCATTTT.

The chain links TRBV3-1 to TRBJ2-1; TRBD2 is a possible D gene (5 bases). CDR1 and CDR2 from the germline V gene are LGHDT and YNNKEL (reference sequence). V was clipped by 4 bases and J by 0 bases, with 13 bases between them. The CDR3 length is 16 residues. CDR3 nucleotides: TGTGCCAGCAGCCCCATTAGCGTCGTCTCCTACAATGAGCAGTTCTTC. Its protein is CASSPISVVSYNEQFF.

CDR3 nucleotide sequence: TGTGCCAGCAGTTACGATGGTAGCAGGAATGAGCAGTTCTTC. Residues: CASSYDGSRNEQFF. The rearrangement uses TRBV2 and TRBJ2-1; unclear D gene. The CDR3 is made up of 14 amino acids. With 5 bases removed from V and 7 bases from J, the gap between germline ends came to 15 bases. Germline CDR1 SNHLY, CDR2 FYNNEI.

This clonotype was detected a few times. This chain connects TRBV11-3 to TRBJ2-3; D ambiguous. CDR3 length equals 12 residues. Germline lookup yields CDR1 SGHNT and CDR2 YENEEA. V lost 0 bases, J lost 7 bases, and 5 bases lay in between. CDR3 loop: CASSLEGNTQYF. CDR3 bases: TGTGCCAGCAGCTTAGAGGGCAATACGCAGTATTTT.

The rearrangement uses TRBV7-8 and TRBJ2-1; D is possibly TRBD1 (6 bases). The germline V gene has CDR1 SGHVS and CDR2 FQNEAQ. This CDR3 comprises 14 residues. Trimming left V 5 bases short and J 3 bases short, with 11 bases between. CDR3 amino acids: CASSGRTVYNEQFF. The CDR3, as DNA: TGTGCCAGCAGCGGAAGGACAGTCTACAATGAGCAGTTCTTC.

The J gene is TRBJ2-3, the V gene TRBV29-1; D unresolved. This CDR3 comprises 14 residues. Between the trimmed V and J ends, which lost 4 bases and 0 bases, there was a span of 11 bases. Germline lookup yields CDR1 SQVTM and CDR2 ANQGSEA. CDR3 nucleotides: TGCAGCGTTGCTGGGGTTTGGAGCACAGATACGCAGTATTTT. Translation gives CSVAGVWSTDTQYF.

This clonotype was counted a few times. This rearrangement joins TRBV28 to TRBJ2-5; perhaps TRBD1 as D (5 bases). V was shortened by 6 bases and J by 0 bases, with 8 bases between the two germline ends. Germline lookup yields CDR1 MDHEN and CDR2 SYDVKM. This CDR3 is built from 13 residues. This CDR3 is CASSQGYQETQYF. The DNA of the CDR3 is TGTGCCAGCAGCCAGGGCTACCAAGAGACCCAGTACTTC.

The chain recombines TRBV12-5 with TRBJ1-1, with a weak D call TRBD1 (5 bases). Trimming removed 6 bases at V and 2 bases at J, with 10 bases between. The germline gives CDR1 LGHNT, CDR2 FRNRAP. This CDR3 comprises 13 residues. DNA for the CDR3: TGTGCTAGTGGAAACGGGGGTAACACTGAAGCTTTCTTT. Translating gives CASGNGGNTEAFF. The entire variable domain, with the rest obtained from reference TRBV12-5 and TRBJ1-1, is as follows: DARVTQTPRHKVTEMGQEVTMRCQPILGHNTVFWYRQTMMQGLELLAYFRNRAPLDDSGMPKDRFSAEMPDATLATLKIQPSEPRDSAVYFCASGNGGNTEAFFGQGTRLTVV.

This chain uses TRBV27 with TRBJ1-2; D remains unclear. With 4 bases removed from V and 0 bases from J, the gap between germline ends came to 12 bases. Germline V gene sequence: CDR1 MNHEY, CDR2 SMNVEV (reference sequence). The CDR3 has 15 amino acids. The CDR3 region is CASSSLGDANYGYTF. The CDR3 bases are TGTGCCAGCAGTTCCCTAGGTGACGCTAACTATGGCTACACCTTC.

This clonotype was counted at least ten times. The rearrangement joins TRBV20-1 to TRBJ2-7; D may be TRBD2 (5 bases). Trimming took off 5 bases at V and 2 bases at J, with 16 bases between the two ends. This CDR3 comprises 14 residues. In germline, CDR1 is DFQATT, CDR2 SNEGSKA (reference sequence). CDR3 nucleotide sequence: TGCAGTGCTCCGCTCCCGGGATCCCCCTACGAGCAGTACTTC. Translating gives CSAPLPGSPYEQYF.

The CDR3 DNA sequence: TGCAGTGCTAGTCTAGCCAGACCTCTTTCACCCCTCCACTTT. As protein: CSASLARPLSPLHF. The chain employs TRBV20-1 and TRBJ1-6; unclear D gene. V was pared by 3 bases and J by 9 bases, with 15 bases between. The CDR3 is made up of 14 amino acids. From germline, CDR1 is DFQATT and CDR2 SNEGSKA (reference sequence).

This chain connects TRBV7-2 to TRBJ2-3; D could derive from TRBD1 or TRBD2 (6 bases each). Trimming stripped 4 bases from V and 3 bases from J, with 14 bases between. The germline V gene encodes CDR1 SGHTA and CDR2 FQGNSA. CDR3 length: 15 amino acids. This CDR3 is CASSSVGGVTDTQYF. The CDR3 bases are TGTGCCAGCAGCTCGGTCGGGGGCGTGACAGATACGCAGTATTTT.

V is TRBV5-1 and J is TRBJ2-3; TRBD2 aligns across 7 bases. With V trimmed by 4 bases and J by 1 base, 3 bases remained unmatched. The CDR3 runs to 14 residues. CDR1 is SGHRS and CDR2 is YFSETQ in the germline V gene. This CDR3 reads CASSTTSGTDTQYF. CDR3 nucleotides: TGCGCCAGCAGCACCACTAGCGGCACAGATACGCAGTATTTT.

This clonotype appeared a few times. V gene TRBV5-1 combines with J gene TRBJ1-5, with unresolved D. The CDR3 spans 13 residues. CDR1 and CDR2 from the germline V gene are SGHRS and YFSETQ. Trimming took 4 bases from V and 4 from J, leaving 9 bases between them. CDR3 coding DNA: TGCGCCAGCAGCCCTGACCCTAATCAGCCCCAGCATTTT. Encoded protein: CASSPDPNQPQHF.

V gene TRBV6-1 combines with J gene TRBJ1-6; D ambiguous. CDR1 and CDR2 (germline): MNHNS, SASEGT. V dropped 3 bases and J dropped 6 bases, with 9 bases sitting between them. The CDR3 is 14 amino acids. Here the CDR3 DNA reads TGTGCCAGCAGTGATCAGAGCTCTAATTCACCCCTCCACTTT. It is translated as CASSDQSSNSPLHF.